The present TCR beta chain was sequenced within a study of tumour-infiltrating T cells in Burkitt lymphoma (dated by TCRdb to 2018 to 2021). Looking at the study overall: The Burkitt lymphoma cohort comprised 82 patients and spanned all epidemiological subtypes of the disease. Clinical outcome was correlated with TCR repertoire data, and overall and progression-free survival were found to be predicted by productive clonality independently of established prognosticators, including age at diagnosis.

Libraries were prepared through the immunoSEQ multiplex PCR assay. TCRdb retrieved this table from immuneACCESS and kept in-frame rearrangements only. Not all clones are present; in checked studies, unresolved V genes account for under half, and no reason is known for the remainder. This sample comprises about 7,000 clones, about 83% of them detected only once. Approximately 11% of the sample is held by the ten biggest clonotypes. The paper as a whole reports these results and caveats: Several public clonotypes were found to be shared across numerous Burkitt lymphoma patients, which suggests a shared tumour neoantigen selection that is absent from diffuse large B-cell lymphoma.

The CDR3 holds 16 amino acids from the cysteine to the phenylalanine. Left in the record is the CDR3 DNA by itself, 48 bases read in frame from the first base. This clone was detected only once. It lacks a known antigen. No base-level quality is on record; no much larger clone is a single base apart. Input material: tumor tissue. The chain uses TRBV21-1 and TRBJ1-2. TRBV21-1 is reported as a pseudogene. The receptor comes from a human donor with Burkitt lymphoma. DNA sequence: TGTGCCAGCAGCGCGCGGGACAGCGGGAGCCACTATGGCTACACCTTC. Translated, this is CASSARDSGSHYGYTF.